The 13 T cell receptor beta chains reported below all come from one sample, sequenced in a study of cytomegalovirus exposure and HLA in healthy donors. PCR amplification relied on 60 Vbeta primers (plus 13 Jbeta primers). The repertoire was sequenced with immunoSEQ multiplex PCR; TCRdb's copy has only in-frame clones and lacks some. In the table there are 95,000 to 120,000 clones, around 77% of which are singletons. The sequencing input was PBMCs. Receptors originate from a woman aged 25 to 39 in good health and CMV-seropositive.

CDR3 DNA: TGTGCCAGCAGCCGGAAACAGGGCCAGAGCGAGCAGTACTTC. It translates to CASSRKQGQSEQYF. The gene calls are TRBV5-4 and TRBJ2-7; a possible D gene is TRBD1 (6 bases). Trimming removed 4 bases at V and 6 bases at J, with 17 bases between. The CDR3 spans 14 residues. The germline V gene encodes CDR1 SGHNT and CDR2 YYREEE (reference sequence).

As to this clone: The same CDR3 arises from other DNA sequences in this sample as well. This chain connects TRBV27 to TRBJ1-5; D is uncertain. V gave up 5 bases and J gave up 2 bases, with 10 bases separating them. There are 14 residues in the CDR3. CDR1 is MNHEY, CDR2 SMNVEV, per germline (reference sequence). CDR3 loop: CASSPGVGNQPQHF. The CDR3 DNA sequence: TGTGCCAGCAGTCCCGGGGTAGGCAATCAGCCCCAGCATTTT.

V is TRBV6-1 and J is TRBJ1-6, with 7 nucleotides matching TRBD1. Germline V gives CDR1 MNHNS, CDR2 SASEGT. The CDR3 length is 14 residues. Unmatched junction bases numbered 3, after V lost 0 bases and J lost 10 bases. The CDR3 spells CASSEATGDSPLHF. The CDR3 region has the DNA TGTGCCAGCAGTGAAGCCACAGGGGACTCACCCCTCCACTTT.

V gene TRBV9 combines with J gene TRBJ2-3, with 7 positions matching TRBD1. This CDR3 contains 16 residues. Germline V lookup: CDR1 SGDLS, CDR2 YYNGEE. The V and J ends lost 0 bases and 2 bases, in that order; junction bases with no gene match: 6. CDR3 sequence (DNA): TGTGCCAGCAGCGTAGCTACGGGACAGAACACAGATACGCAGTATTTT. Amino acids: CASSVATGQNTDTQYF.

This chain connects TRBV5-4 to TRBJ1-4; 8 bases fit TRBD1. The germline gives CDR1 SGHNT, CDR2 YYREEE (reference sequence). V dropped 2 bases and J dropped 4; count of bases not matched to a gene: 10. CDR3 length: 17 residues. In DNA, the CDR3 is TGTGCCAGCAGCTTCCGGACAGGGCCGAATCTTAATGAAAAACTGTTTTTT. This sequence encodes CASSFRTGPNLNEKLFF.

The rearrangement joins TRBV6-5 to TRBJ1-1, with TRBD1 as a possible D gene (5 bases). The CDR3 consists of 14 residues. CDR1 MNHEY and CDR2 SVGAGI come from the germline V gene. V lost 5 bases and J lost 3, with 13 bases in between. DNA for the CDR3: TGTGCCAGCAGTCTGAAGGGGCGAGACACTGAAGCTTTCTTT. This translates into CASSLKGRDTEAFF.

The rearrangement joins TRBV30 to TRBJ1-1; possible D gene TRBD1, 6 bases. The CDR3 has 13 residues. The germline CDR1 and CDR2 sequences are GTSNPN and SVGIG (reference sequence). V dropped 7 bases and J dropped 5 bases, with 17 bases sitting between them. The CDR3 protein is CASITPQGTEAFF. The CDR3 DNA is TGTGCCTCCATCACCCCCCAGGGGACTGAAGCTTTCTTT.

The V call is TRBV5-1, the J call TRBJ2-1; perhaps TRBD1 as D (5 bases). Per the germline V gene, CDR1 is SGHRS and CDR2 is YFSETQ. Trimming shortened V by 4 bases and J by 0 bases, and 11 bases separated the two germline ends. The CDR3 consists of 15 residues. The CDR3 region has the DNA TGCGCCAGCAGCGGAGACAGAAGCTCCTACAATGAGCAGTTCTTC. As protein: CASSGDRSSYNEQFF.

Points on this clone: Distinct nucleotide sequences in the sample also encode this CDR3. This chain joins TRBV6-5 and TRBJ1-2; no firm D call. CDR3 length: 14 amino acids. Germline V gives CDR1 MNHEY, CDR2 SVGAGI. V lost 0 bases to trimming and J lost 2 bases, with 7 bases between them. The CDR3 DNA sequence: TGTGCCAGCAGTTACTCGGAGGGCAACTATGGCTACACCTTC. This sequence encodes CASSYSEGNYGYTF.

The chain uses TRBV5-1 and TRBJ2-7; the D gene is possibly TRBD2 (6 bases). Germline V lookup: CDR1 SGHRS, CDR2 YFSETQ. The CDR3 loop spans 13 amino acids. V gave up 7 bases and J gave up 3 bases, with 14 bases separating them. This CDR3 reads CASRSSENYEQYF. CDR3 in DNA: TGCGCCAGCCGGTCTAGCGAGAACTACGAGCAGTACTTC.

This clone was seen a few times. The gene calls are TRBV10-3 and TRBJ2-2, with D hard to call. The length of the CDR3 is 17 residues. V dropped 3 bases and J dropped 1 base, with 15 bases sitting between them. Germline lookup yields CDR1 ENHRY and CDR2 SYGVKD. CDR3 sequence: CAISDGSTRMNTGELFF. The CDR3, as DNA: TGTGCCATCAGTGACGGGTCAACCCGAATGAACACCGGGGAGCTGTTTTTT.

The V and J genes are TRBV30 and TRBJ1-5; 9 bases are a match to TRBD1. CDR1 is GTSNPN, CDR2 SVGIG, per germline (reference sequence). There are 14 residues in the CDR3. The V gene end was trimmed by 2 bases and the J gene end by 6 bases; junction bases not matched to a gene: 5. For the CDR3, the DNA is TGTGCCTGGAGTCCGGGACAGGGCGGTCAGCCCCAGCATTTT. It encodes CAWSPGQGGQPQHF.

About this clone itself: Other nucleotide sequences in the sample specify the same CDR3. The chain carries TRBV29-1 and TRBJ2-3; weak D call: TRBD1 (6 bases). Deletions cut 6 bases from V and 6 bases from J, with 19 bases between. The CDR3 contains 14 residues. CDR1 and CDR2 (germline): SQVTM, ANQGSEA. The CDR3 is CSVREGRGVDTQYF. CDR3 nucleotide sequence: TGCAGCGTCCGAGAGGGCAGGGGAGTGGATACGCAGTATTTT.